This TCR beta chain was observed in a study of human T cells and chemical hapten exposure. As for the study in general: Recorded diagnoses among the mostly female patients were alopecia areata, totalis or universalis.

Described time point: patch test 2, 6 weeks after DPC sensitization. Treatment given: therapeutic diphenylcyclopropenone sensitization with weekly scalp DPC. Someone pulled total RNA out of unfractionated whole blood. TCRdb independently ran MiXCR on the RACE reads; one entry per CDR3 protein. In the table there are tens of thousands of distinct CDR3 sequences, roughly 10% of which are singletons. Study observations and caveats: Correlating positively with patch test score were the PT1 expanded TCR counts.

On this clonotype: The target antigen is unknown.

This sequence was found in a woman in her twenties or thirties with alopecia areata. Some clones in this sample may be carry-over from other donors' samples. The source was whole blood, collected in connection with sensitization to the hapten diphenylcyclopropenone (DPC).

The CDR3: CASSYARGGQPQHF. CDR3 in DNA: TGTGCCAGCAGTTACGCCCGGGGCGGACAGCCCCAGCATTTT. The rearrangement joins TRBV6-6 to TRBJ1-5, with D possibly matching TRBD1 (5 bases). The V end was cut by 2 bases, the J end by 7 bases, with 12 bases between. This CDR3 has 14 amino acids. Germline CDR1 is MNHNY and CDR2 is SVGAGI (reference sequence).